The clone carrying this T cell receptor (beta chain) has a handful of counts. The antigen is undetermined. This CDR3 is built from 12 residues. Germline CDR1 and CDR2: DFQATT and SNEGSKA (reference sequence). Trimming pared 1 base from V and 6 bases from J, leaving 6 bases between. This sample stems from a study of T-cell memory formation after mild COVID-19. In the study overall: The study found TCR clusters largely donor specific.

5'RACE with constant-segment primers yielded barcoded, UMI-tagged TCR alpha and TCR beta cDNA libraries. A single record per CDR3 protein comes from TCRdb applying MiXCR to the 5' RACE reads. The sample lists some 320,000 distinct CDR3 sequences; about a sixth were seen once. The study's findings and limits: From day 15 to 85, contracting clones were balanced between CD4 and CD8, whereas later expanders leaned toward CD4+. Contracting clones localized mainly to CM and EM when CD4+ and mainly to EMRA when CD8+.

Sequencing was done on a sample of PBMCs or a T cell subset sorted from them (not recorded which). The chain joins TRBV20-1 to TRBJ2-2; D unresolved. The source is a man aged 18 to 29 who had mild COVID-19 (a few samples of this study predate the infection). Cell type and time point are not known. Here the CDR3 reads CSARAGPGELFF. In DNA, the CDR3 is TGCAGTGCTAGAGCGGGTCCCGGGGAGCTGTTTTTT.